The clone carrying this TCR beta chain was detected many times. The antigen is not known. This sample stems from a study of T cells in Graves' hyperthyroidism and ophthalmopathy. Overall study findings and caveats: Stable hyperthyroidism was separated from ophthalmopathy by a model based on 13 V-J features.

Germline V gives CDR1 SEHNR, CDR2 FQNEAQ (reference sequence). This CDR3 spans 14 amino acids. Trimming pared 4 bases from V and 2 bases from J, leaving 10 bases between. The investigators amplified TCR beta CDR3 regions from RNA transcripts. The TCR CDR3 was amplified in a first-round RT-PCR using the HTBI primer set. TCRdb used MiXCR to reprocess the multiplex PCR reads, holding one entry per CDR3 protein. Here the sample spans 700,000 or so distinct CDR3 sequences, about 14% being singletons. The sample comprised blood. This chain connects TRBV7-9 to TRBJ2-3, with D tentatively TRBD1 (5 bases). The source of this sequence is a woman aged 50 to 60 with Graves' ophthalmopathy. The CDR3 reads CASSSLQDTDTQYF. For the CDR3, the DNA is TGTGCCAGCAGCTCCTTACAGGACACAGATACGCAGTATTTT.